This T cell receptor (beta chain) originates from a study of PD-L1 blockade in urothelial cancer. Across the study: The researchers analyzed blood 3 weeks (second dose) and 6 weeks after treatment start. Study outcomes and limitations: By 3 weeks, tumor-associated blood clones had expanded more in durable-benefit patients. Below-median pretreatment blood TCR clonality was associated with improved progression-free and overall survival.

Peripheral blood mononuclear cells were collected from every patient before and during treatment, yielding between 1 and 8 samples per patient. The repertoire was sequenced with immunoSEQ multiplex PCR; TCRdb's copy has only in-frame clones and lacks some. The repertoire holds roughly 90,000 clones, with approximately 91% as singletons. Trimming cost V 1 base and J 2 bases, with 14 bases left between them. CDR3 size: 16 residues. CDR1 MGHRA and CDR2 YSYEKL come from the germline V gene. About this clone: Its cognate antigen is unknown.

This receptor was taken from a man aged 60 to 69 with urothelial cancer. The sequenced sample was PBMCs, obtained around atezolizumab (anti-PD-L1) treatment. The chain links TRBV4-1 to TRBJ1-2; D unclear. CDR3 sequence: CASSQVFGVLNYGYTF. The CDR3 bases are TGCGCCAGCAGCCAAGTATTCGGGGTACTAAACTATGGCTACACCTTC.